This passage covers 23 T cell receptor beta chains from one sample sequenced in a study of preoperative IRX-2 immunotherapy in early breast cancer (dated by TCRdb to between 2018 and 2021). Library creation used the immunoSEQ multiplex PCR assay. TCRdb carries this immuneACCESS record with in-frame sequences only. Its versions omit some clonotypes, under half of them owing to an unresolved V gene in the studies checked, with the rest unexplained. Counted in this sample were 3,000 to 4,000 clones; 65% to 70% of them appeared once. Approximately 15% of the sample is held by the ten biggest clonotypes. The sample's treatment or condition label is to be understood as: preoperative locoregional IRX-2 cytokine immunotherapy. This material consisted of tumor tissue, taken after IRX-2 immunotherapy. The receptors here all came from a human donor with breast cancer.

The chain has TRBV7-7 and TRBJ2-1, with 13 bases identical to TRBD2. The J segment lost 7 bases and the V segment lost 4 bases, leaving 7 bases of the junction unmatched. This CDR3 has 16 residues. Germline V CDR1 and CDR2: SSHAT, FNYEAQ (reference sequence). Here the CDR3 reads CASSSSGLAGLNEQFF. CDR3 bases: TGTGCCAGCAGCTCGTCGGGACTAGCGGGACTAAATGAGCAGTTCTTC.

Notes on this clone: The sample has other DNA sequences that encode this CDR3 too. The V gene is TRBV14, the J gene TRBJ1-1; D call uncertain. The V gene lost 2 bases and the J gene lost 5 bases, with 9 bases spanning the gap. Germline CDR1 SGHDN, CDR2 FVKESK. CDR3 length: 13 amino acids. The CDR3 protein is CASSQSTRTEAFF. CDR3 DNA: TGTGCCAGCAGCCAATCCACGAGGACTGAAGCTTTCTTT. Supplemented by reference TRBV14 and TRBJ1-1, the full variable domain reads EAGVTQFPSHSVIEKGQTVTLRCDPISGHDNLYWYRRVMGKEIKFLLHFVKESKQDESGMPNNRFLAERTGGTYSTLKVQPAELEDSGVYFCASSQSTRTEAFFGQGTRLTVV.

The rearrangement uses TRBV7-7 and TRBJ1-3; 7 bases map to TRBD1. Germline CDR1 reads SSHAT; CDR2 reads FNYEAQ (reference sequence). With 5 bases clipped from V and 2 bases from J, the junction kept 9 bases outside the gene matches. This CDR3 is built from 16 residues. The DNA of the CDR3 is TGTGCCAGCAGCCCGGGACAGCAGTACCCTGGAAACACCATATATTTT. It encodes CASSPGQQYPGNTIYF.

This clone turned up a few times. The genes are TRBV6-8 and TRBJ2-1; 7 positions agree with TRBD1. The CDR3 has 15 amino acids. Germline V lookup: CDR1 MNHGY, CDR2 SAAAGT. V trimming: 6 bases; J trimming: 0 bases; junction bases outside the gene matches: 5. CDR3 sequence: CASRPDRSSYNEQFF. The CDR3 bases are TGTGCCAGCAGACCGGACAGGAGCTCCTACAATGAGCAGTTCTTC.

This clone showed up just a few times. The gene calls are TRBV19 and TRBJ2-3, with D perhaps TRBD2 (6 bases). The CDR3 extends over 13 amino acids. Trimming removed 10 bases at V and 0 bases at J, with 11 bases between. CDR1 and CDR2 from the germline V gene are LNHDA and SQIVND (reference sequence). This chain's CDR3 is CATGGSSTDTQYF. The CDR3 region has the DNA TGTGCCACTGGGGGGTCTAGCACAGATACGCAGTATTTT.

This clone was counted a few times. The chain uses TRBV5-1 and TRBJ2-7, with 7 positions matching TRBD1. Per the germline V gene, CDR1 is SGHRS and CDR2 is YFSETQ. The V segment lost 4 bases and the J segment 2 bases; nucleotides outside the gene matches: 6. The length of the CDR3 is 14 residues. The CDR3 bases are TGCGCCAGCAGCACCGGACAGGTCCCCTACGAGCAGTACTTC. This encodes CASSTGQVPYEQYF.

This clone was seen once. This rearrangement joins TRBV19 to TRBJ2-7; possibly TRBD2 for D (6 bases). V shed 1 base and J shed 5 bases, with 12 bases lying between them. There are 14 residues in the CDR3. Germline CDR1 reads LNHDA; CDR2 reads SQIVND (reference sequence). The CDR3 is CASSIVGGSDEQYF. CDR3 sequence (DNA): TGTGCCAGTAGTATAGTTGGGGGGTCGGACGAGCAGTACTTC.

This sequence joins TRBV22-1 and TRBJ1-5; the table calls TRBD1, which could not be checked here. TRBV22-1 is described as a pseudogene. The CDR3 spans 14 residues. The DNA of the CDR3 is TGTGCCAGCAGTTCACAGGGGGCGCGGCAGCCCCAACATTTT. This gives the protein CASSSQGARQPQHF.

This chain links TRBV10-1 with TRBJ1-2, with 7 bases fitting TRBD1. The CDR3 runs 13 residues. V dropped 2 bases and J dropped 4; count of bases not matched to a gene: 1. Germline loops: CDR1 WNHNN, CDR2 SYGVQD (reference sequence). CDR3 sequence: CASSEDRAYGYTF. CDR3 bases: TGCGCCAGCAGTGAGGACAGGGCCTATGGCTACACCTTC.

The chain has TRBV11-3 and TRBJ1-2; possibly TRBD1 for D (6 bases). Trimming left V 6 bases short and J 7 bases short, with 18 bases between. The germline V gene has CDR1 SGHNT and CDR2 YENEEA. CDR3 length: 14 residues. CDR3 amino acids: CASRVQGLGIGYTF. The DNA for the CDR3 is TGTGCCAGCAGGGTTCAGGGGCTTGGGATTGGCTACACCTTC.

The J gene is TRBJ2-7, the V gene TRBV6-8; a weak D match, TRBD2 (5 bases). Trimming took 2 bases from V and 3 from J, leaving 20 bases between them. The CDR3 has 17 amino acids. CDR1 and CDR2 (germline): MNHGY, SAAAGT. The CDR3 sequence is CASSYTPGPQAGYEQYF. The DNA for the CDR3 is TGTGCCAGCAGTTACACCCCCGGGCCCCAGGCGGGCTACGAGCAGTACTTC.

This clone has a single count. The chain combines TRBV29-1 with TRBJ2-3; TRBD1 matches 7 bases. Unmatched junction bases numbered 2, after V lost 6 bases and J lost 2 bases. The CDR3 length is 12 residues. Germline V gene sequence: CDR1 SQVTM, CDR2 ANQGSEA. CDR3 amino acids: CSVGQFTDTQYF. The CDR3 nucleotides are TGCAGCGTGGGACAGTTCACAGATACGCAGTATTTT.

V is TRBV11-3 and J is TRBJ2-2; D not resolved. V shed 1 base and J shed 4 bases, with 10 bases lying between them. This CDR3 comprises 15 residues. Germline V gene sequence: CDR1 SGHNT, CDR2 YENEEA. CDR3 sequence reads: CASSLVVAATGELFF. CDR3 coding DNA: TGTGCCAGCAGCTTAGTGGTGGCGGCCACCGGGGAGCTGTTTTTT.

This clone has only a few counts. The chain combines TRBV30 with TRBJ1-1; TRBD1 matches at 9 bases. The CDR3 runs 15 residues. J gave up 5 bases and V 3 bases, and 10 bases lay outside the gene matches. The germline V gene has CDR1 GTSNPN and CDR2 SVGIG (reference sequence). Written as DNA, the CDR3 is TGTGCCTGGAGGGGACAGGGAATGAGTAGGACTGAAGCTTTCTTT. Translation: CAWRGQGMSRTEAFF.

The gene calls are TRBV28 and TRBJ2-1; no clear D gene. Germline-derived CDR1 and CDR2 are MDHEN and SYDVKM. V was pared by 1 base and J by 5 bases, with 6 bases between. The CDR3 has 13 amino acids. This CDR3 is CASSLLGNNEQFF. The DNA of the CDR3 is TGTGCCAGCAGTTTATTAGGTAACAATGAGCAGTTCTTC. Variable domain in full (rest from reference TRBV28 and TRBJ2-1): DVKVTQSSRYLVKRTGEKVFLECVQDMDHENMFWYRQDPGLGLRLIYFSYDVKMKEKGDIPEGYSVSREKKERFSLILESASTNQTSMYLCASSLLGNNEQFFGPGTRLTVL.

This sequence joins TRBV15 and TRBJ1-2; D is unresolved. Germline CDR1 and CDR2: LNHNV and YYDKDF (reference sequence). The V end was cut by 0 bases, the J end by 7 bases, with 15 bases between. The CDR3 totals 15 residues. The CDR3 DNA follows: TGTGCCACCAGCAGAGATCTTCCTGGATCTGGTGGCTACACCTTC. Translating gives CATSRDLPGSGGYTF.

V gene TRBV5-1 combines with J gene TRBJ2-3, with TRBD2 identical over 8 bases. This CDR3 region has 16 residues. V trimming: 4 bases; J trimming: 2 bases; junction bases outside the gene matches: 9. The germline V gene encodes CDR1 SGHRS and CDR2 YFSETQ. CDR3 nucleotide sequence: TGCGCCAGCAGCGGCACTAGCGGAGTTTTCACAGATACGCAGTATTTT. Encoded protein: CASSGTSGVFTDTQYF.

This clone was picked up a small number of times. V and J are TRBV11-3 and TRBJ1-5; D may be TRBD1 (5 bases). V was cut by 5 bases and J by 4 bases, with 12 bases left in between. Germline-derived CDR1 and CDR2 are SGHNT and YENEEA. The CDR3 consists of 14 residues. The CDR3 bases are TGTGCCAGCAGCCCGGGAGGGGCTAATCAGCCCCAGCATTTT. This gives the protein CASSPGGANQPQHF. Filled out from reference TRBV11-3 and TRBJ1-5, the complete variable domain reads EAGVVQSPRYKIIEKKQPVAFWCNPISGHNTLYWYLQNLGQGPELLIRYENEEAVDDSQLPKDRFSAERLKGVDSTLKIQPAELGDSAVYLCASSPGGANQPQHFGDGTRLSIL.

This clone was detected once. The chain recombines TRBV19 with TRBJ2-1, with TRBD2 as a possible D gene (6 bases). The V gene's germline CDR1 is LNHDA and CDR2 SQIVND (reference sequence). V dropped 1 base and J dropped 2 bases, with 9 bases sitting between them. CDR3 length: 15 residues. CDR3 sequence reads: CASSIGGEAYNEQFF. CDR3 sequence (DNA): TGTGCCAGTAGTATAGGGGGGGAGGCCTACAATGAGCAGTTCTTC.

This rearrangement joins TRBV11-3 to TRBJ1-1, with TRBD1 matching 7 bases. The CDR3 is 15 residues long. Germline V gives CDR1 SGHNT, CDR2 YENEEA. The ends lost 5 bases at V and 0 bases at J; junction bases unmatched: 6. The CDR3 region has the DNA TGTGCCAGCAGCCCCCGGGACAGATTGAACACTGAAGCTTTCTTT. Residues: CASSPRDRLNTEAFF.

In this sample, this clone is large. This chain links TRBV19 with TRBJ2-6; D remains unclear. The length of the CDR3 is 13 residues. Germline V gives CDR1 LNHDA, CDR2 SQIVND (reference sequence). Deletions cut 10 bases from V and 1 base from J, with 8 bases between. The CDR3 DNA is TGTGCCACATCGACTTCTGGGGCCAACGTCCTGACTTTC. As protein: CATSTSGANVLTF. Supplemented by reference TRBV19 and TRBJ2-6, the full variable domain reads DGGITQSPKYLFRKEGQNVTLSCEQNLNHDAMYWYRQDPGQGLRLIYYSQIVNDFQKGDIAEGYSVSREKKESFPLTVTSAQKNPTAFYLCATSTSGANVLTFGAGSRLTVL.

The chain links TRBV19 to TRBJ2-3, with TRBD2 identical over 7 bases. The CDR3 loop spans 16 amino acids. Germline CDR1 and CDR2: LNHDA and SQIVND (reference sequence). The trim removed 3 bases at V and 2 bases at J, leaving 8 bases unmatched. CDR3 amino acids: CASSITGTKFTDTQYF. CDR3 nucleotide sequence: TGTGCCAGTAGTATTACCGGGACTAAGTTCACAGATACGCAGTATTTT.

The chain is built from TRBV19 and TRBJ2-5, with a tentative D call TRBD1 (6 bases). Trimming removed 2 bases from V and 4 bases from J, with 14 bases in between. The CDR3 contains 15 residues. From germline, CDR1 is LNHDA and CDR2 SQIVND (reference sequence). CDR3 bases: TGTGCCAGTAGTATATCAGGGGTCAAGGGAGAGACCCAGTACTTC. Protein sequence: CASSISGVKGETQYF.